The present entry profiles one T cell receptor (beta chain) with its context. These data come from a study of blood T cell repertoires in COVID-19. Study background: Samples representing acute and convalescent COVID-19 were sourced from the United States, Italy and Spain.

This CDR3 spans 13 amino acids. Germline-derived CDR1 and CDR2 are MNHEY and SVGAGI. Trimming took 9 bases from V and 1 from J; bases not matched to a gene: 3. In the original analysis: Nucleated cell counts were estimated from reference gene primer amplification. Data came from immunoSEQ multiplex PCR; TCRdb stores just in-frame clones and leaves some out. V and J calls and clone size are copied from that table; D and trimming were computed from the DNA. This table has about 260,000 clones, 75% to 90% appearing once. Sequences were obtained from peripheral blood. V usage is TRBV6-5 and J usage is TRBJ1-1; 9 bases agree with TRBD1. This sequence was found in a woman in her thirties or forties with acute or convalescent COVID-19. The CDR3 nucleotides read TGTGCCAGTAACAGGGGGCGGAACACTGAAGCTTTCTTT. Its translation is CASNRGRNTEAFF.